This section outlines one T cell receptor beta chain sequence together with its context. In the original workflow: Using reference gene primer amplification, nucleated cell counts were estimated. The protocol was immunoSEQ multiplex PCR, while the TCRdb copy is restricted to in-frame clones and leaves out a portion. V and J calls and clone size come straight from that table; D and trimming were deduced from the DNA. The table shows roughly 100,000 clones, with approximately 76% occurring only once. This entry is derived from a study of blood T cell repertoires in COVID-19. About the study: Researchers got acute and convalescent COVID-19 samples from the United States, Italy and Spain. PBMCs, B-cell-depleted T cells, or T cells provided the cDNA or gDNA that made up the material.

This TCR came from a woman between 70 and 85 years old with acute or convalescent COVID-19. Sequenced material: peripheral blood.

Written as DNA, the CDR3 is TGCAGCGTTGCAGCCCAGGGGGCTTTGGAGACCCAGTACTTC. This sequence encodes CSVAAQGALETQYF. V is TRBV29-1 and J is TRBJ2-5; 8 bases match TRBD1. This CDR3 comprises 14 residues. Germline values: CDR1 SQVTM, CDR2 ANQGSEA. V trimming: 4 bases; J trimming: 5 bases; junction bases outside the gene matches: 9.